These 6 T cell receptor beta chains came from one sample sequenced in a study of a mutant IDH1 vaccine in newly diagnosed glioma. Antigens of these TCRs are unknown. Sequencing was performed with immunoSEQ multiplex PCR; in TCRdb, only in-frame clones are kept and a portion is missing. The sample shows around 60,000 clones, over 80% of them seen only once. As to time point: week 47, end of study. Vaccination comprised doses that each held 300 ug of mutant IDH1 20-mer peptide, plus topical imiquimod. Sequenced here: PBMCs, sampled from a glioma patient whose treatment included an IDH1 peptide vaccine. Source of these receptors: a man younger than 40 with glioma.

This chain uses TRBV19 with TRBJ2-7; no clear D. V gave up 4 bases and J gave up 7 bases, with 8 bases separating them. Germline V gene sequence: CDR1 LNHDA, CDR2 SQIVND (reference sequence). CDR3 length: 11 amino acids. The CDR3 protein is CASSNEREQYF. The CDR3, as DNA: TGTGCCAGTAGTAATGAGAGGGAGCAGTACTTC.

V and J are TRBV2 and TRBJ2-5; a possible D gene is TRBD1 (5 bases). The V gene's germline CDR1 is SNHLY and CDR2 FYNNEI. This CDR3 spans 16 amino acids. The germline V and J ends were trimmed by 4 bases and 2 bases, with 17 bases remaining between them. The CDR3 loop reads CASSGTFVFLQETQYF. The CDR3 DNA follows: TGTGCCAGCAGTGGGACATTCGTATTCCTTCAAGAGACCCAGTACTTC.

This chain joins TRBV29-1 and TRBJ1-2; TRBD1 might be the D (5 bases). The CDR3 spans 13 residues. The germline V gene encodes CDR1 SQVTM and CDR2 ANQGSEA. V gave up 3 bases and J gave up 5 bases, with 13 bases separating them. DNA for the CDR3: TGCAGCGTTGACCAGGGAGGAGGGTATGGCTACACCTTC. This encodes CSVDQGGGYGYTF.

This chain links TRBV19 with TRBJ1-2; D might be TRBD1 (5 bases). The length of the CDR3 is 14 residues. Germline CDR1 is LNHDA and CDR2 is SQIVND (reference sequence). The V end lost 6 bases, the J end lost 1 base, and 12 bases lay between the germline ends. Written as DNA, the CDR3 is TGTGCCAGTAGCACGGCAGGGTTTAACTATGGCTACACCTTC. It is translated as CASSTAGFNYGYTF.

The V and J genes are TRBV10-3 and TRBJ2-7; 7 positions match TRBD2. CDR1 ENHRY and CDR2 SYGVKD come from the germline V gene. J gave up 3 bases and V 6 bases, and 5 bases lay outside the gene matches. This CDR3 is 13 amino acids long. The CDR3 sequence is CAISPGTIYEQYF. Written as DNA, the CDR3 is TGTGCCATCAGCCCCGGGACTATCTACGAGCAGTACTTC.

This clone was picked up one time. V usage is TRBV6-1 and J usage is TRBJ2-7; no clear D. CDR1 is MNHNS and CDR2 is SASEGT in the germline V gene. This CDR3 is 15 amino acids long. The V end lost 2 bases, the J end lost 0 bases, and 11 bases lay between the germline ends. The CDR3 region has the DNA TGTGCCAGCAGTGAACCATGGTCAGCCTCCTACGAGCAGTACTTC. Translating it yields CASSEPWSASYEQYF.